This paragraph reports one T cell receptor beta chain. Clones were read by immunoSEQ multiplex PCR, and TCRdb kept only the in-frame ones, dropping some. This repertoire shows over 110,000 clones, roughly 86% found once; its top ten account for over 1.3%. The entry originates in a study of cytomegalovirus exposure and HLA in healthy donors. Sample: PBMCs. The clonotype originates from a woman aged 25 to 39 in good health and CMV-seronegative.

The CDR3 reads CASIGWRGGRETQYF. CDR3 DNA: TGTGCCAGTATAGGATGGCGGGGGGGCCGGGAGACCCAGTACTTC. V is TRBV19 and J is TRBJ2-5, with 9 positions matching TRBD2. CDR3 length: 15 amino acids. Trimming cost V 7 bases and J 5 bases; bases outside gene matches: 11. Germline loops: CDR1 LNHDA, CDR2 SQIVND (reference sequence).